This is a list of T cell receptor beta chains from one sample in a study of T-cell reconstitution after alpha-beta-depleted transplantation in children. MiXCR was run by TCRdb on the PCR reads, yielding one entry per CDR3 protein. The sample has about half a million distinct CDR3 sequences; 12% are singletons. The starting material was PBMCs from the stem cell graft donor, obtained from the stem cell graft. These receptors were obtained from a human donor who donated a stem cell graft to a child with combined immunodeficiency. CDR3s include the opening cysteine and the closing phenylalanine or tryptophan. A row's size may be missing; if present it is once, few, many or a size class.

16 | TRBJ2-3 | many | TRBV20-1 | CSARGPTIGSTDTQYF
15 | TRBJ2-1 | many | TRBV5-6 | CASSLGGAPYNEQFF
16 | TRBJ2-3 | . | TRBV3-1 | CASSQYTRGLTDTQYF
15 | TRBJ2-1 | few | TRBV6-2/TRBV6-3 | CASSYSGTAWDEQFF
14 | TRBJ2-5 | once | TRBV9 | CASSPRTGLETQYF
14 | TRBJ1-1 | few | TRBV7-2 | CASSIQGGNTEAFF
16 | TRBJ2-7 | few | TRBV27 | CASRSLQAGTKNEQYF
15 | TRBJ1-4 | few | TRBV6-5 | CASRGRGISNEKLFF
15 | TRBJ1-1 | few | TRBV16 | CASSQFGLGASKAFF
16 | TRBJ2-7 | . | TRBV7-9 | CASSLSLRDNSYEQYF
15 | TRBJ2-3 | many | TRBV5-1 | CASSLGAGAADTQYF
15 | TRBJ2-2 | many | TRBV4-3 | CASSQEPTNTGELFF
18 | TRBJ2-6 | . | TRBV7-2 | CASSLAPTGYSGANVLTF
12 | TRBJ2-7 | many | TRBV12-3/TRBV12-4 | CASSLVGLEQYF
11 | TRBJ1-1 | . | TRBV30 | CACPRGTEAFF
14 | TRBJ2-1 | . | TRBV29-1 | CSVARGTLGNEQFF
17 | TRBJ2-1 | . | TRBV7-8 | CASSSPEREPSYNEQFF
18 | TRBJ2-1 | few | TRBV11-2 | CASSGNPAGEEKYNEQFF
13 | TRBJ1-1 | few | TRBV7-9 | CASRVTSNTEAFF
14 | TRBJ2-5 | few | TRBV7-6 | CASSAPGGRETQYF
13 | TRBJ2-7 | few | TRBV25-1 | CASTGTYQYEQYF
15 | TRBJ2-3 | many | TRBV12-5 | CASAKGESTTDTQYF
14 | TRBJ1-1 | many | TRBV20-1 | CSASLGRGGTEAFF